This T cell receptor beta chain was sequenced during a study of T-cell reconstitution after alpha-beta-depleted transplantation in children. Unique molecular identifiers featured in how the TCRbeta library was prepared. TCRdb re-derived calls from the PCR reads in MiXCR, one entry per CDR3 protein. The data hold under 60,000 distinct CDR3 sequences, with over 4.5% observed a single time. General study points: At around two months after transplant, the alpha-beta T cells were reportedly derived from several hundred expanded clones that came from non-depleted graft cells. Surviving recipient T cells and thymic progenitors accounted for the high day-60 TCRbeta diversity observed in some patients. The authors attributed T-cell counts and diversity one year after transplant mostly to newly produced T cells.

V lost 4 bases to trimming and J lost 4 bases; unmatched junction nucleotides: 8. The CDR3 has 15 residues. Germline V gene data show CDR1 as MNHNY and CDR2 as SVGAGI (reference sequence). This clonotype was recorded many times. Its antigen is not identified. The chain links TRBV6-6 to TRBJ1-2, with 8 bases that match TRBD1. The starting material was PBMCs, mostly from graft donor cells, obtained 60 days after TCRalphabeta/CD19-depleted stem cell transplant. The TCR was taken from a female patient aged 2 to 10 who had a stem cell transplant for aplastic anemia, so the T cells may come from the graft donor. The CDR3 is CASSFGQGVFYGYTF. The CDR3 DNA is TGTGCCAGCAGTTTTGGACAGGGCGTATTCTATGGCTACACCTTC.